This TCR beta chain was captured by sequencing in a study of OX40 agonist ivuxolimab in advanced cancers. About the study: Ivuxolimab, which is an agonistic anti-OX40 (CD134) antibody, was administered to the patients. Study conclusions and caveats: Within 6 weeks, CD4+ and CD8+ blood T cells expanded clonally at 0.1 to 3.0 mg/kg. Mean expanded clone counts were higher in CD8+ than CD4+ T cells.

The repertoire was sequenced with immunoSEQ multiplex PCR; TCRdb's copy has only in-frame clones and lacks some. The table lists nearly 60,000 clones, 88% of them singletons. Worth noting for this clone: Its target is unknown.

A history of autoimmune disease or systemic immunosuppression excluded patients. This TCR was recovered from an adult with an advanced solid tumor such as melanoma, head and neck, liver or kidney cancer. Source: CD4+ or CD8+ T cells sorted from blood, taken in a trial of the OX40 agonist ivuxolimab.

This CDR3 reads CAWESGTGDNEQFF. CDR3 sequence (DNA): TGTGCCTGGGAATCCGGGACTGGAGACAATGAGCAGTTCTTC. The chain is built from TRBV30 and TRBJ2-1, with a weak D call TRBD2 (6 bases). This CDR3 region has 14 residues. Germline values: CDR1 GTSNPN, CDR2 SVGIG (reference sequence). The V end lost 5 bases, the J end lost 5 bases, and 16 bases lay between the germline ends. The whole variable domain, remainder taken from reference TRBV30 and TRBJ2-1, is SQTIHQWPATLVQPVGSPLSLECTVEGTSNPNLYWYRQAAGRGLQLLFYSVGIGQISSEVPQNLSASRPQDRQFILSSKKLLLSDSGFYLCAWESGTGDNEQFFGPGTRLTVL.